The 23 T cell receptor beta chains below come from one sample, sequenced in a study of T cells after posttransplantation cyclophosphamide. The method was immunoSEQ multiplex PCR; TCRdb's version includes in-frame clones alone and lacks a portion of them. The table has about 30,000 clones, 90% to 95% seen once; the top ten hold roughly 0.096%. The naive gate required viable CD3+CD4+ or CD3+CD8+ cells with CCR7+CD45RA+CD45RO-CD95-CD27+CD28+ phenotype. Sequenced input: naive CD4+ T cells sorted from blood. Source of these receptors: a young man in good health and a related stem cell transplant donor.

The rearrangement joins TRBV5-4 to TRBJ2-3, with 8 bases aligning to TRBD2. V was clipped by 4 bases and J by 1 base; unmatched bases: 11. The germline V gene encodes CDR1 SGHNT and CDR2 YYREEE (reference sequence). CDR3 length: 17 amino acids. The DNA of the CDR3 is TGTGCCAGCAGCCATCCAGAGGGGCGGGGGGGCACAGATACGCAGTATTTT. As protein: CASSHPEGRGGTDTQYF.

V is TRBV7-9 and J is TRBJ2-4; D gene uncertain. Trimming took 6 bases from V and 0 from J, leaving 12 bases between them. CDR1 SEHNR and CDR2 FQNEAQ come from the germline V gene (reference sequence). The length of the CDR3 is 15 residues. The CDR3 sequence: CASSPSTLAKNIQYF. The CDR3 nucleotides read TGTGCCAGCAGTCCTTCTACCCTAGCCAAAAACATTCAGTACTTC.

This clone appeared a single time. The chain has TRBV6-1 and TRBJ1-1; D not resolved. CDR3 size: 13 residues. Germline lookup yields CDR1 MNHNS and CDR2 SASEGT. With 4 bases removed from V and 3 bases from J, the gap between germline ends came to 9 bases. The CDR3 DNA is TGTGCCAGCAGTGCCCTCTTTCACACTGAAGCTTTCTTT. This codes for CASSALFHTEAFF.

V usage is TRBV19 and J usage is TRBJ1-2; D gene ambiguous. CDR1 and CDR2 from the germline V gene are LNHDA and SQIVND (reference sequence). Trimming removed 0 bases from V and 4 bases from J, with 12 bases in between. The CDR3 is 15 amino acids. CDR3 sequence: CASSIDLAGSYGYTF. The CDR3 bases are TGTGCCAGTAGTATAGATCTGGCAGGAAGCTATGGCTACACCTTC.

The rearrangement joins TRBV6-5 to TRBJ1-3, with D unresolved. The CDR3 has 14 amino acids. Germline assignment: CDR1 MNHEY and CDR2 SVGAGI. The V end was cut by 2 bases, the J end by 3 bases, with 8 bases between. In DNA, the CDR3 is TGTGCCAGCAGTTACGCGGGCTATGGAAACACCATATATTTT. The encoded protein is CASSYAGYGNTIYF.

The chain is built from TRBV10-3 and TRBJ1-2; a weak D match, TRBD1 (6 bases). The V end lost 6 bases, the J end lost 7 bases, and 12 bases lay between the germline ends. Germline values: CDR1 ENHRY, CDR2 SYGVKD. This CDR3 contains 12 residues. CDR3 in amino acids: CAIRQGNGGYTF. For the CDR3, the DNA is TGTGCCATCAGACAGGGCAATGGTGGCTACACCTTC.

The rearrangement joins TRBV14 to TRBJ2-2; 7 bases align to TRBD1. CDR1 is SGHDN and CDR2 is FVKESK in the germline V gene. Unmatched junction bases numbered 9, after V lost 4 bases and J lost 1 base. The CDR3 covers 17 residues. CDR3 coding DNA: TGTGCCAGCAGCCGTATCCCCGGACAGGTGAACACCGGGGAGCTGTTTTTT. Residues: CASSRIPGQVNTGELFF.

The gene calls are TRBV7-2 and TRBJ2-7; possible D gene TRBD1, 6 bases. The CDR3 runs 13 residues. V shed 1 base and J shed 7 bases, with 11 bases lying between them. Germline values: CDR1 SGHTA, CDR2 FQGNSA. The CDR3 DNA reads TGTGCCAGCAGCTTAGGACAGGCGAGGGAGCAGTACTTC. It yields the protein CASSLGQAREQYF.

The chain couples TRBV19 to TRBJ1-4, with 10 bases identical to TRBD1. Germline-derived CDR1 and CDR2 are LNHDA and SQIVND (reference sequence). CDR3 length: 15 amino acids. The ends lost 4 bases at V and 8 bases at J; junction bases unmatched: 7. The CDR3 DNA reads TGTGCCAGTAGTACGGGACAGGGGAGCGGAGAAAAACTGTTTTTT. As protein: CASSTGQGSGEKLFF.

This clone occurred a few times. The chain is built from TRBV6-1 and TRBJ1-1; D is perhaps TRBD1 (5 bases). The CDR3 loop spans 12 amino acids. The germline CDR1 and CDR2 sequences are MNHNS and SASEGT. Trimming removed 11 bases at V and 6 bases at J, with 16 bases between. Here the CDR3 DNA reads TGTGCCTCCGAGGGAGGGGCCTCTGAAGCTTTCTTT. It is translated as CASEGGASEAFF.

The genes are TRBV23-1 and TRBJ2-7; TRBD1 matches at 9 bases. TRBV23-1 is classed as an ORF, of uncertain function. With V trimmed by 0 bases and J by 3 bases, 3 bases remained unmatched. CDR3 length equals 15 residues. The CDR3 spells CASSQSRDRVYEQYF. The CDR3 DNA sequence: TGCGCCAGCAGTCAATCGAGGGACAGGGTCTACGAGCAGTACTTC.

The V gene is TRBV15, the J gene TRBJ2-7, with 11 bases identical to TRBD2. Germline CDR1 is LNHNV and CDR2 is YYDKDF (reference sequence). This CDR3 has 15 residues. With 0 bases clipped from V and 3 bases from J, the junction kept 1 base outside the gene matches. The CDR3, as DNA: TGTGCCACCAGCAGAGATCTAGCGGGGGGCTACGAGCAGTACTTC. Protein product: CATSRDLAGGYEQYF.

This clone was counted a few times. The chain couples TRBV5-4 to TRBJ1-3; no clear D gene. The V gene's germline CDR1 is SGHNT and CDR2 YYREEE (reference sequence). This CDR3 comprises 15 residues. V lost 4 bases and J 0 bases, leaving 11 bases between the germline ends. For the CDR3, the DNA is TGTGCCAGCAGCCGGGATACTCACTCTGGAAACACCATATATTTT. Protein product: CASSRDTHSGNTIYF.

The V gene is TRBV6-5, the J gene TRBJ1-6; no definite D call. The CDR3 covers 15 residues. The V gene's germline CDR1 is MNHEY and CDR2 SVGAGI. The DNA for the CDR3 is TGTGCTTCCAAAGGAGATTCCTCCTATAATTCACCCCTCCACTTT. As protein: CASKGDSSYNSPLHF.

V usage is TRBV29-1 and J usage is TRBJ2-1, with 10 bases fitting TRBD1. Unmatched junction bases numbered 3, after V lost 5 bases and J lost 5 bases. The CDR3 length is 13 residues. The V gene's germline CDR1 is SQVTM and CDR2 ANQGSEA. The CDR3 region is CSVRDRGHNEQFF. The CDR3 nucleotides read TGCAGCGTTAGGGACAGGGGTCACAATGAGCAGTTCTTC.

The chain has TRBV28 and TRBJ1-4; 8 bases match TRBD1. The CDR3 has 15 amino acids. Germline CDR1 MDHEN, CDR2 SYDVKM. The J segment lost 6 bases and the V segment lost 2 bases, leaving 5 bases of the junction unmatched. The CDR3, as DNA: TGTGCCAGCAGTTTAGGGGACAGGACGGATGAAAAACTGTTTTTT. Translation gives CASSLGDRTDEKLFF.

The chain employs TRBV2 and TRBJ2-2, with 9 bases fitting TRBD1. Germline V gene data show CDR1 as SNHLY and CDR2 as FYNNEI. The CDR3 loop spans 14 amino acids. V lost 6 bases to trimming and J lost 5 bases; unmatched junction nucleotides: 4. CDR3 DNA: TGTGCCAGCAGAGACAGGGGGTATACCGGGGAGCTGTTTTTT. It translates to CASRDRGYTGELFF.

Here the CDR3 reads CASSRLGAGALFGGYTF. The CDR3 region has the DNA TGTGCCAGCAGCCGGCTGGGAGCGGGGGCGCTATTTGGTGGCTACACCTTC. The chain links TRBV11-2 to TRBJ1-2; D is possibly TRBD1 (6 bases). The CDR3 extends over 17 amino acids. V lost 5 bases, J lost 7 bases, and 26 bases lay in between. Germline V gives CDR1 SGHAT, CDR2 FQNNGV.

The DNA of the CDR3 is TGTGCCAGCAGCCTAGGGGTGGAAGGGTCACCCCTCCACTTT. Its protein product is CASSLGVEGSPLHF. The V and J genes are TRBV4-2 and TRBJ1-6; D perhaps matches TRBD1 (5 bases). The V gene's germline CDR1 is LGHNA and CDR2 YNFKEQ. The CDR3 totals 14 residues. Trimming took 4 bases from V and 10 from J, leaving 14 bases between them.

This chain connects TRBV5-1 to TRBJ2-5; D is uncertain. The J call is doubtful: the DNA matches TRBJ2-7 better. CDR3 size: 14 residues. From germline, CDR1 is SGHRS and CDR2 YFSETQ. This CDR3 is CASSLDPGSYEQYF. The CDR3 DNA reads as TGCGCCAGCAGCTTGGATCCAGGCTCCTACGAGCAGTACTTC.

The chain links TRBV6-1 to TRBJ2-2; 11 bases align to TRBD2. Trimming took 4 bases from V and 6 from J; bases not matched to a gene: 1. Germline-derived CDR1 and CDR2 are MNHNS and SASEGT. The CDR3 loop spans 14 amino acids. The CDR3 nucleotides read TGTGCCAGCAGTGTAGCGGGGGGGCCCGGGGAGCTGTTTTTT. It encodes CASSVAGGPGELFF.

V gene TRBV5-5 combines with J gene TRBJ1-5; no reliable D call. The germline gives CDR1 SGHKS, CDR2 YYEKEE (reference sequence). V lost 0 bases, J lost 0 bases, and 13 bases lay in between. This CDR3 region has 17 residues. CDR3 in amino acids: CASSLETGIFSNQPQHF. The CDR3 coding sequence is TGTGCCAGCAGCTTGGAGACCGGGATTTTTAGCAATCAGCCCCAGCATTTT.

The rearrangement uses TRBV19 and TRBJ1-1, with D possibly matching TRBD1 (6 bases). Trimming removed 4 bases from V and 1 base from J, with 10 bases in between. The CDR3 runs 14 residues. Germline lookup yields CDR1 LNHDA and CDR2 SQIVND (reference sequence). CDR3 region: CASSRTGTNTEAFF. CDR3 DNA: TGTGCCAGTAGTAGAACAGGGACGAACACTGAAGCTTTCTTT.